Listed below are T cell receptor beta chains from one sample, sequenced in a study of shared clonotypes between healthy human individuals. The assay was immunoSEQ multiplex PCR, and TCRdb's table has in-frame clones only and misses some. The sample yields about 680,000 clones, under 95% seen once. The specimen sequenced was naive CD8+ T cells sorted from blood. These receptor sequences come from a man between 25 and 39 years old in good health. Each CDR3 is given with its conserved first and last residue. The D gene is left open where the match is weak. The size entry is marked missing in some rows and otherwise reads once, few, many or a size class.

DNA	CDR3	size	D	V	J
TGTGCCAGCAATGGACTAGCGGGAGCCACAGATACGCAGTATTTT	CASNGLAGATDTQYF	-	TRBD2	TRBV6-1	TRBJ2-3
TGTGCCAGCAGTGCTCGTAACGGGCTAGCCAAAAACATTCAGTACTTC	CASSARNGLAKNIQYF	once	-	TRBV28	TRBJ2-4
TGTGCCAGCAGCTTACGGCGGGAGGGACACAATGAGCAGTTCTTC	CASSLRREGHNEQFF	-	TRBD2	TRBV7-6	TRBJ2-1
TGTGCCAGCAGTTCGCCTAGCGGGGTAGCCAAAAACATTCAGTACTTC	CASSSPSGVAKNIQYF	-	TRBD2	TRBV27	TRBJ2-4
TGTGCCAGCAGCGTAGGAGGGACCATGGAGACCCAGTACTTC	CASSVGGTMETQYF	-	-	TRBV9	TRBJ2-5
TGTGCCAGCAGTATGACTCCCTCCTACAATGAGCAGTTCTTC	CASSMTPSYNEQFF	-	-	TRBV28	TRBJ2-1
TGTGCCAGCAGCCACCCCTCGGGGGGTAACTATGGCTACACCTTC	CASSHPSGGNYGYTF	once	-	TRBV14	TRBJ1-2
TGTGCCAGCAGTGTGGGGACTAGCATTCCAGATACGCAGTATTTT	CASSVGTSIPDTQYF	-	TRBD2	TRBV28	TRBJ2-3
TGTGCCAGCAGCGGCACAGGGGGCAACACTGAAGCTTTCTTT	CASSGTGGNTEAFF	-	TRBD1	TRBV7-9	TRBJ1-1
TGCAGCGTCCCCGACAGGGACCATGGCTACACCTTC	CSVPDRDHGYTF	-	TRBD1	TRBV29-1	TRBJ1-2
TGTGCCAGCAGCTTAACCGGTCTCACAGATACGCAGTATTTT	CASSLTGLTDTQYF	-	-	TRBV7-9	TRBJ2-3
TGTGCCAGCAGCCGGACAGCAGGGGGATCTGGGCGGCTGTTTTTT	CASSRTAGGSGRLFF	-	TRBD1	TRBV7-9	TRBJ2-2
TGCGCCAGCAGCTTGGGGGCCAGGGGAATTTTCTACGAGCAGTACTTC	CASSLGARGIFYEQYF	-	-	TRBV5-1	TRBJ2-7
TGCGCCAGCAGCCCGGGGACCTCTAGCTCCTACAATGAGCAGTTCTTC	CASSPGTSSSYNEQFF	-	-	TRBV4-3	TRBJ2-1
TGTGCCAGCAGCGTAGGAGGAGGGACCTACGAGCAGTACTTC	CASSVGGGTYEQYF	-	-	TRBV9	TRBJ2-7
TGCAGCGTTGAATTTTTCCGGGACAGGAGTTCAGATACGCAGTATTTT	CSVEFFRDRSSDTQYF	once	TRBD1	TRBV29-1	TRBJ2-3
TGTGCCAGCAGTGGAGGGACTAGCCGTTACTCCTACGAGCAGTACTTC	CASSGGTSRYSYEQYF	-	TRBD2	TRBV2	TRBJ2-7
TGTGCCATCAGTGACTGGGACAGGGATGAGACCCAGTACTTC	CAISDWDRDETQYF	-	TRBD1	TRBV10-3	TRBJ2-5
TGTGCCAGCAGCTTAAAGGTCGCAAGCTCCTACAATGAGCAGTTCTTC	CASSLKVASSYNEQFF	-	-	TRBV7-9	TRBJ2-1
TGTGCCAGCAGCGATCAGGCTAGCGGATCCTACGAGCAGTACTTC	CASSDQASGSYEQYF	-	TRBD2	TRBV7-9	TRBJ2-7
TGCGCCAGCAGCCAACGACAGCCTTACGAGCAGTACTTC	CASSQRQPYEQYF	-	-	TRBV4-1	TRBJ2-7
TGTGCCAGTATGGGGACAGGGAACGTTTACGAGCAGTACTTC	CASMGTGNVYEQYF	-	TRBD1	TRBV19	TRBJ2-7
TGCAGCGTTGAAATCGTGGGGGATTCACACTACGAGCAGTACTTC	CSVEIVGDSHYEQYF	-	-	TRBV29-1	TRBJ2-7
TGTGCCACCAGCGGAAGCCAGGGAATCACTGAAGCTTTCTTT	CATSGSQGITEAFF	-	-	TRBV15	TRBJ1-1
TGCGCCAGCAGCCATTCTCTTGCCGATGAGCAGTTCTTC	CASSHSLADEQFF	-	-	TRBV4-1	TRBJ2-1
TGTGCTAGTGAGGGGAGCTCCTACAATGAGCAGTTCTTC	CASEGSSYNEQFF	-	-	TRBV12-5	TRBJ2-1
TGTGCCATCAGTGAGGGAGAAGTTAGCTCCTACAATGAGCAGTTCTTC	CAISEGEVSSYNEQFF	-	-	TRBV10-3	TRBJ2-1
TGCGCCAGCAGCTTGAGTAGCGGATCCTACGAGCAGTACTTC	CASSLSSGSYEQYF	once	-	TRBV5-1	TRBJ2-7